Here is one TCR beta chain with its context. Its antigen remains unknown. The data stem from a study of CD8 T cells in ankylosing spondylitis. Study-wide results and caveats: Within matched ankylosing spondylitis synovial fluid, disease-linked clones were reportedly significantly enriched.

As the method for making TCR beta libraries, quantitative 5'-RACE with molecular barcodes was used. Each CDR3 protein gets one entry after TCRdb re-called the 5' RACE reads with MiXCR. Among about 240,000 distinct CDR3 sequences listed, 8.6% were seen once. The V and J ends lost 4 bases and 4 bases respectively, with 10 bases between them. The CDR3 is made up of 13 amino acids. The germline V gene encodes CDR1 SEHNR and CDR2 FQNEAQ (reference sequence). The J gene is TRBJ1-1, the V gene TRBV7-9; perhaps TRBD1 as D (6 bases). This clonotype was obtained from a male donor with ankylosing spondylitis or in good health (not recorded which). The sample consisted of blood, either unsorted or a sorted T cell fraction (not recorded which). The CDR3: CASSWQGRTEAFF. CDR3 nucleotide sequence: TGTGCCAGCAGCTGGCAGGGGCGCACTGAAGCTTTCTTT. Full variable domain (rest looked up from reference TRBV7-9 and TRBJ1-1): DTGVSQNPRHKITKRGQNVTFRCDPISEHNRLYWYRQTLGQGPEFLTYFQNEAQLEKSRLLSDRFSAERPKGSFSTLEIQRTEQGDSAMYLCASSWQGRTEAFFGQGTRLTVV.